This T cell receptor (beta chain) was sequenced in a study of Ad26.COV2.S vaccination and SARS-CoV-2 variants listed by TCRdb under 2021. In the study overall: Donors in the vaccine arm were drawn from COV1001, a phase I-IIa trial of Ad26.COV2.S in healthy adults that was multicentre, randomized, double-blind and placebo-controlled. Sequencing of the TCRbeta repertoire served to evaluate the specificity and breadth of SARS-CoV-2-reactive T cell receptors following Ad26.COV2.S vaccination. Trial participants were randomized into five groups of five: low-dose or high-dose Ad26.COV2.S given once or twice, or placebo on both occasions. A total of around 32 samples were included in the TCR-sequenced set, comprising about 20 Ad26.COV2.S vaccine recipients, 5 placebo recipients and 8 SARS-CoV-2 convalescent individuals. Blinding of investigators to trial group allocation was maintained during experiments and outcome assessment. Ad26.COV2.S was administered intramuscularly at a dose of 5x10^10 or 1x10^11 viral particles, either as one shot or as two shots given 56 days apart.

Worth noting for this clone: Its antigen remains unidentified. Per-nucleotide qualities are absent, and no much larger clonotype sits a single base away.

TCRbeta CDR3 regions were sequenced with the immunoSEQ Assay. After extraction, genomic DNA underwent amplification by bias-controlled multiplex PCR, followed by high-throughput sequencing. The authors processed their data as follows. To quantify the absolute abundance of each unique TCRbeta CDR3 region, sequences were collapsed and filtered. T cell fraction was estimated by normalizing TCRbeta template counts to usable DNA, which was measured by amplifying reference genes present in all nucleated cells. Repertoire TCRs were annotated as SARS-CoV-2-specific by exact matching of V gene, CDR3 amino acid sequence and J gene to a known reactive TCR set. The reference SARS-CoV-2 TCR set was derived from MIRA and filtered for enrichment in COVID-19-positive ImmuneCODE repertoires, a step that removed public or cross-reactive TCRs. Using the MIRA antigens, annotated TCRs were further analysed by specific ORF or by position within an ORF. Depth was the summed frequency of annotated unique rearrangements, while breadth was defined as annotated unique rearrangements over total unique productive rearrangements. Group comparisons of TCR breadth used two-sided Wilcoxon rank-sum tests. The table comes from immuneACCESS by way of TCRdb, which keeps in-frame sequences with V and J called. Part of the clones is missing from these tables; in studies checked, under half for an unresolved V gene and the rest for unknown reasons. V, J and clone size reflect that table, while D and trimming were determined from the DNA. The sample profile shows some 320,000 clones; more than 70% of them were found once. Roughly 1.9% of the sample goes to the ten largest clones.

The treatment or condition label corresponds to: 19 received Ad26.COV2.S at low or high dose, single or two shots; 5 received placebo; per-sample allocation not given. Repertoires of vaccine and placebo recipients were sequenced from samples taken on day 63 after the first injection. In Cohort 1b, about 27 adults aged 18-55 years were enrolled at a single site in Boston, USA, between 29 July and 7 August 2020. Ad26.COV2.S was a replication-incompetent adenovirus type 26 vector expressing a prefusion-stabilized SARS-CoV-2 spike protein from the original Wuhan strain. The germline V gene supplies CDR1 MGHRA and CDR2 YSYEKL. From the cysteine up to the phenylalanine, the CDR3 has a length of 14 residues. The entry retains the CDR3 DNA only, 42 bases that are in frame from base 1. V loses 0 bases of germline sequence and J loses 5 bases, and the interval between the two ends is 8 bases. What the research found in general, with its limitations: Ad26.COV2.S recipients had higher spike-specific TCR breadth than placebo recipients (P = 0.0014). According to the authors, total T cell responses may have been underestimated by the TCR breadth and depth analyses. After vaccination, substantial breadth of spike-specific CD8+ and CD4+ T cell responses was reported. Comparing responses between vaccine doses or regimens was not something the study was powered to do. Vaccine and placebo recipients had comparable non-spike TCR breadth, which fits with the vaccine containing only spike.

The sequence joins TRBV4-1 to TRBJ1-5, with no D gene named confidently. This sequence was found in a person between 18 and 60 years old who received the Ad26.COV2.S COVID-19 vaccine or a placebo. This specimen was peripheral blood, taken in a trial of Ad26.COV2.S vaccine versus placebo. The CDR3 amino acid sequence is: CASSQDRPDQPQHF. The bases are TGCGCCAGCAGCCAAGATCGGCCTGATCAGCCCCAGCATTTT.